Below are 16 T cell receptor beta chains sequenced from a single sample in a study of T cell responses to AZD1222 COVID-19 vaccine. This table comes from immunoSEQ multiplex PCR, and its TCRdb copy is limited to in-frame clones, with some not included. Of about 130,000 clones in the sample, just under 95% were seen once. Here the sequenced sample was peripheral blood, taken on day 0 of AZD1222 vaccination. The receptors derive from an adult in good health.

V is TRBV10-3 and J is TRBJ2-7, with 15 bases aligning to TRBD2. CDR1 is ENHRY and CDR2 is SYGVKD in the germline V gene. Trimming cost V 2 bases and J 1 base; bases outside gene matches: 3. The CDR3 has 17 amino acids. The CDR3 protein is CAISEPGLAGGSYEQYF. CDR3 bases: TGTGCCATCAGTGAGCCGGGACTAGCGGGAGGTTCCTACGAGCAGTACTTC.

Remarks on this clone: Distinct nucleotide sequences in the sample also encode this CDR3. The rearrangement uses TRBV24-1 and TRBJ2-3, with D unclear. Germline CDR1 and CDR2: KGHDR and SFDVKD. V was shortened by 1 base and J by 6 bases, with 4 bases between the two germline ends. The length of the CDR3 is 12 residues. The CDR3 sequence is CATSDFGDTQYF. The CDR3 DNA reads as TGTGCCACCAGTGATTTTGGGGATACGCAGTATTTT.

The CDR3 spells CAWSAPVLAGIAGELFF. CDR3 nucleotide sequence: TGTGCCTGGAGCGCACCGGTCCTAGCGGGAATTGCCGGGGAGCTGTTTTTT. This sequence joins TRBV30 and TRBJ2-2; 9 positions match TRBD2. There are 17 residues in the CDR3. Looked up from germline, CDR1 is GTSNPN and CDR2 is SVGIG (reference sequence). Trimming at V came to 3 bases and at J to 6 bases, leaving 14 bases not matched to a gene.

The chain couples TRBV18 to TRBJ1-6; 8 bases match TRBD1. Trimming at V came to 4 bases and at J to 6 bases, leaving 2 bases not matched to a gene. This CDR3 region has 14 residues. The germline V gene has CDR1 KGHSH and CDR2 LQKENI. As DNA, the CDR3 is TGTGCCAGCTCACGGGACAGGACTAATTCACCCCTCCACTTT. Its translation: CASSRDRTNSPLHF.

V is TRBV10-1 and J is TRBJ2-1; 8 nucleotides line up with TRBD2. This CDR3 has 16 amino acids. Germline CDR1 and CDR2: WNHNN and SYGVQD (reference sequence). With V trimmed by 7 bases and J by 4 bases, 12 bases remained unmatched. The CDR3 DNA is TGCGCCAGCAACCGCGAGGGAGCGGGGGCTTACAATGAGCAGTTCTTC. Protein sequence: CASNREGAGAYNEQFF.

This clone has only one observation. CDR3 coding DNA: TGTGCCAGCAGTGAAGGGGGTGGAACAGCGGCTAGGTCCGAGCAGTACTTC. It specifies CASSEGGGTAARSEQYF. This sequence joins TRBV6-1 and TRBJ2-7; a weak D match, TRBD2 (5 bases). CDR3 length equals 17 residues. V shed 1 base and J shed 6 bases, with 22 bases lying between them. The germline V gene has CDR1 MNHNS and CDR2 SASEGT.

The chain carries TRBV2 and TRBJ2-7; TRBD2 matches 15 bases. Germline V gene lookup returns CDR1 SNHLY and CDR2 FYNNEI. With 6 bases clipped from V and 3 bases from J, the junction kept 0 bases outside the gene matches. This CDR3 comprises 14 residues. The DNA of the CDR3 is TGTGCCAGCAGGGGACTAGCGGGGGGCTACGAGCAGTACTTC. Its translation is CASRGLAGGYEQYF.

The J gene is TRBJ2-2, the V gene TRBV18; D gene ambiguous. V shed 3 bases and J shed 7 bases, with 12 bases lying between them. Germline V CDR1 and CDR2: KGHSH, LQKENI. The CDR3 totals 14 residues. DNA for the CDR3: TGTGCCAGCTCACCGGGCGTTAATATCGGGGAGCTGTTTTTT. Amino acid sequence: CASSPGVNIGELFF.

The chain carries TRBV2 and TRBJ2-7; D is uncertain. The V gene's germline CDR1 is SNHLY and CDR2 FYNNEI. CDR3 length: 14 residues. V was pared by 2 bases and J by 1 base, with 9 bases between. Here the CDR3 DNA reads TGTGCCAGCAGTGAAACAGTCCTATCCTACGAGCAGTACTTC. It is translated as CASSETVLSYEQYF.

The CDR3 DNA reads TGTGCCAGCAGTTTGAGTAGCGGGAGGAGAGATGAGCAGTTCTTC. Its protein is CASSLSSGRRDEQFF. V is TRBV28 and J is TRBJ2-1, with TRBD2 identical over 10 bases. Germline V gene sequence: CDR1 MDHEN, CDR2 SYDVKM. The CDR3 spans 15 residues. V was pared by 3 bases and J by 8 bases, with 7 bases of the junction left unmatched.

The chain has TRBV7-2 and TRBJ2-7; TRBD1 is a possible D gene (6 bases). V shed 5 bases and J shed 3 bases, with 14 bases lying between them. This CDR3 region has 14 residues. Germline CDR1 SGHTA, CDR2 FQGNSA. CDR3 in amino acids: CASSHIRGGYEQYF. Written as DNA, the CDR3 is TGTGCCAGCAGCCATATCCGAGGGGGCTACGAGCAGTACTTC. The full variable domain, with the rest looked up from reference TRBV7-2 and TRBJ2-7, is GAGVSQSPSNKVTEKGKDVELRCDPISGHTALYWYRQSLGQGLEFLIYFQGNSAPDKSGLPSDRFSAERTGGSVSTLTIQRTQQEDSAVYLCASSHIRGGYEQYFGPGTRLTVT.

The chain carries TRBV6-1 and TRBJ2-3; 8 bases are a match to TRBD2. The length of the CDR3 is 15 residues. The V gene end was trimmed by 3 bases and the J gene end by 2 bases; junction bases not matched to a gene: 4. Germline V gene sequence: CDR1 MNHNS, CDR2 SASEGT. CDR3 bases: TGTGCCAGCAGTGAGTTAGCGGGGATCACAGATACGCAGTATTTT. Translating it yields CASSELAGITDTQYF.

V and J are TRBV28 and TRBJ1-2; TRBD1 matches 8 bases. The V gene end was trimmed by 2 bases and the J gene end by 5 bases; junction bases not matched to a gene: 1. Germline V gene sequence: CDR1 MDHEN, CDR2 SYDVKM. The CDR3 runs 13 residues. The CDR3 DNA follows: TGTGCCAGCAGTTTACAGGGGGCGTATGGCTACACCTTC. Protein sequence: CASSLQGAYGYTF.

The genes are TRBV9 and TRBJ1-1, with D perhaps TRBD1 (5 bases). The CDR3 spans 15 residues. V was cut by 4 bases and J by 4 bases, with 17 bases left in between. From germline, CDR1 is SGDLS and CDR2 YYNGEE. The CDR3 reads CASSPRGVGGTEAFF. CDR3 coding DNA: TGTGCCAGCAGCCCGCGGGGGGTTGGTGGCACTGAAGCTTTCTTT.

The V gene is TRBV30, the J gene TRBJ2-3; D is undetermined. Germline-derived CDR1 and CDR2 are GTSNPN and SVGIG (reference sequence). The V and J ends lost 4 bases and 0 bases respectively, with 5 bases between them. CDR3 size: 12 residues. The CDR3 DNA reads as TGTGCCTGGATGCAGAGCACAGATACGCAGTATTTT. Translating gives CAWMQSTDTQYF.

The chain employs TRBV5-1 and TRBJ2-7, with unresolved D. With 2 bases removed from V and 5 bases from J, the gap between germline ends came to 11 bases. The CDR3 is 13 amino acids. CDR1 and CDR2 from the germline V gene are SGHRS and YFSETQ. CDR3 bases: TGCGCCAGCAGCTTTTTCCCGAAGGACGAGCAGTACTTC. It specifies CASSFFPKDEQYF.